A single sample is the source of the 3 T cell receptor beta chains below, sequenced in a study of T cell responses to AZD1222 COVID-19 vaccine. The repertoire was sequenced with immunoSEQ multiplex PCR; TCRdb's copy has only in-frame clones and lacks some. Here the sample spans roughly 100,000 clones, roughly 89% being singletons. The specimen comprised peripheral blood, sampled 28 days after the second AZD1222 dose. Receptor source: an adult who received the AZD1222 COVID-19 vaccine.

The chain uses TRBV5-4 and TRBJ2-7; D remains ambiguous. The CDR3 runs to 14 residues. The V and J ends lost 5 bases and 3 bases respectively, with 15 bases between them. Germline V lookup: CDR1 SGHNT, CDR2 YYREEE (reference sequence). The CDR3 DNA sequence: TGTGCCAGCAGTCTGATGGGCCTCCTCTACGAGCAGTACTTC. Translating gives CASSLMGLLYEQYF.

The J gene is TRBJ2-2, the V gene TRBV7-2; no reliable D call. CDR1 and CDR2 (germline): SGHTA, FQGNSA. V shed 6 bases and J shed 4 bases, with 9 bases lying between them. The CDR3 totals 13 residues. CDR3 sequence (DNA): TGTGCCAGCAGGCCGGAAGTCACCGGGGAGCTGTTTTTT. Translating it yields CASRPEVTGELFF.

This sequence joins TRBV29-1 and TRBJ2-2; perhaps TRBD1 as D (6 bases). CDR3 length: 14 amino acids. Germline V gene sequence: CDR1 SQVTM, CDR2 ANQGSEA. The V end lost 7 bases, the J end lost 5 bases, and 17 bases lay between the germline ends. Here the CDR3 reads CSGGHGLGTGELFF. CDR3 nucleotides: TGCAGCGGGGGACACGGATTGGGAACCGGGGAGCTGTTTTTT.